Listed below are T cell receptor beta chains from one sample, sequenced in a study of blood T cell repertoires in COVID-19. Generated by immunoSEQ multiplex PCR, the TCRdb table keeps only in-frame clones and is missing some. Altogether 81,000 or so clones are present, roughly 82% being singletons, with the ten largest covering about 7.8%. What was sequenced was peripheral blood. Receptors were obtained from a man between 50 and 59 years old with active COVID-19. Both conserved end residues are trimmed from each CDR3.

CDR3aa: ASSLGSQGIGETQY
len: 14
j_gene: TRBJ2-5
v_gene: TRBV11-2

CDR3aa: ASSSLGLVLAKNIQY
len: 15
j_gene: TRBJ2-4
v_gene: TRBV2

CDR3aa: ASSQDLETGVRVTDTQY
len: 17
j_gene: TRBJ2-3
v_gene: TRBV4-1

CDR3aa: ASSLEQGNYNEQF
len: 13
j_gene: TRBJ2-1
v_gene: TRBV5-4

CDR3aa: ASSLPGVSLGEQY
len: 13
j_gene: TRBJ2-7
v_gene: TRBV28

CDR3aa: ASRKREGRDEQF
len: 12
j_gene: TRBJ2-1
v_gene: TRBV7-2

CDR3aa: ASMAGEGQPQH
len: 11
j_gene: TRBJ1-5
v_gene: TRBV2

CDR3aa: ASSGGTGSRTDTQY
len: 14
j_gene: TRBJ2-3
v_gene: TRBV5-1

CDR3aa: ASTRRGGIQETQY
len: 13
j_gene: TRBJ2-5
v_gene: TRBV19

CDR3aa: ASSLDRVYGYT
len: 11
j_gene: TRBJ1-2
v_gene: TRBV6-2/TRBV6-3

CDR3aa: ASSSRNQPQH
len: 10
j_gene: TRBJ1-5
v_gene: TRBV28

CDR3aa: ASSQDLAGVAKNIQY
len: 15
j_gene: TRBJ2-4
v_gene: TRBV4-2

CDR3aa: ASSLSEGGPYNEQF
len: 14
j_gene: TRBJ2-1
v_gene: TRBV28

CDR3aa: ASSLAGAEAF
len: 10
j_gene: TRBJ1-1
v_gene: TRBV12-3/TRBV12-4

CDR3aa: ASGDRGPNQPQH
len: 12
j_gene: TRBJ1-5
v_gene: TRBV27

CDR3aa: ASSSSRDRFANYGYT
len: 15
j_gene: TRBJ1-2
v_gene: TRBV7-8

CDR3aa: ASSEVRQGAFNEKLF
len: 15
j_gene: TRBJ1-4
v_gene: TRBV2

CDR3aa: ASSLRAGGPYEQY
len: 13
j_gene: TRBJ2-7
v_gene: TRBV5-1

CDR3aa: ASSLTGTGGYT
len: 11
j_gene: TRBJ1-2
v_gene: TRBV11-2

CDR3aa: ASSLATGQETQY
len: 12
j_gene: TRBJ2-5
v_gene: TRBV7-2

CDR3aa: ASSLRAGDNEQF
len: 12
j_gene: TRBJ2-1
v_gene: TRBV5-1

CDR3aa: ASSKRESYNEQF
len: 12
j_gene: TRBJ2-1
v_gene: TRBV4-1

CDR3aa: ASSQDYRGTASYEQY
len: 15
j_gene: TRBJ2-7
v_gene: TRBV4-1

CDR3aa: ASSSQARGNFADTQY
len: 15
j_gene: TRBJ2-3
v_gene: TRBV27

CDR3aa: ASSYNRRETQY
len: 11
j_gene: TRBJ2-5
v_gene: TRBV6-5

CDR3aa: ASSLGENYGYT
len: 11
j_gene: TRBJ1-2
v_gene: TRBV7-9

CDR3aa: ASSLAGSNQPQH
len: 12
j_gene: TRBJ1-5
v_gene: TRBV7-9

CDR3aa: ASREIRTGGSQPQH
len: 14
j_gene: TRBJ1-5
v_gene: TRBV6-1

CDR3aa: ASSRQDTAEYEQY
len: 13
j_gene: TRBJ2-7
v_gene: TRBV5-5

CDR3aa: ASSHDMASGNTIY
len: 13
j_gene: TRBJ1-3
v_gene: TRBV7-2

CDR3aa: ASSLPQRGGYT
len: 11
j_gene: TRBJ1-2
v_gene: TRBV11-2

CDR3aa: ASSLTLADYNEQF
len: 13
j_gene: TRBJ2-1
v_gene: TRBV27

CDR3aa: ASSLESRRVLPNEQF
len: 15
j_gene: TRBJ2-1
v_gene: TRBV7-2

CDR3aa: ASSPGTGDYEQY
len: 12
j_gene: TRBJ2-7
v_gene: TRBV6-5

CDR3aa: ASSSGTTYGYT
len: 11
j_gene: TRBJ1-2
v_gene: TRBV28

CDR3aa: ASSDRTGLQPQH
len: 12
j_gene: TRBJ1-5
v_gene: TRBV2

CDR3aa: ASSVGGLSSYNEQF
len: 14
j_gene: TRBJ2-1
v_gene: TRBV9

CDR3aa: SVEGQAEGGANVLT
len: 14
j_gene: TRBJ2-6
v_gene: TRBV29-1

CDR3aa: ASSWDSGTEAF
len: 11
j_gene: TRBJ1-1
v_gene: TRBV5-5

CDR3aa: ASSLRAPGDYGYT
len: 13
j_gene: TRBJ1-2
v_gene: TRBV7-2

CDR3aa: AGQGSVPGELF
len: 11
j_gene: TRBJ2-2
v_gene: TRBV11-2

CDR3aa: ASSQDRLAGVEQF
len: 13
j_gene: TRBJ2-1
v_gene: TRBV4-3

CDR3aa: ASSPGQGWDNYGYT
len: 14
j_gene: TRBJ1-2
v_gene: TRBV7-2

CDR3aa: ASSHGTANYGYT
len: 12
j_gene: TRBJ1-2
v_gene: TRBV11-2

CDR3aa: ASSVSGIRRGALKLF
len: 15
j_gene: TRBJ1-1
v_gene: TRBV7-2

CDR3aa: ASSRGQVDTEAF
len: 12
j_gene: TRBJ1-1
v_gene: TRBV7-9

CDR3aa: ASSPGDLGSYNSPLH
len: 15
j_gene: TRBJ1-6
v_gene: TRBV5-8

CDR3aa: ASSLGQVYNEQF
len: 12
j_gene: TRBJ2-1
v_gene: TRBV5-4

CDR3aa: ASSQDHAGKLPTNEKLF
len: 17
j_gene: TRBJ1-4
v_gene: TRBV4-1

CDR3aa: ASSLESPYNEQF
len: 12
j_gene: TRBJ2-1
v_gene: TRBV5-1